This TCR beta chain was sequenced during a study of blood T cell repertoires in COVID-19. For the study at large: Italy, Spain and the United States were the sources of the convalescent and acute COVID-19 samples. Sample material is recorded as cDNA or gDNA derived from T cells, B-cell-depleted T cells, or PBMCs.

Between the trimmed V and J ends, which lost 0 bases and 0 bases, there was a span of 10 bases. The CDR3 spans 15 residues. Germline V gives CDR1 SGHRS, CDR2 YFSETQ. Original processing notes: Estimation of nucleated cell counts was performed using reference gene primer amplification. Profiling relied on immunoSEQ multiplex PCR, and the TCRdb table lists in-frame clones only, not all of them. V and J calls and clone size are given by that table; D and trimming were obtained from the DNA. The data show a few hundred thousand clones, about 80% seen once. The Seattle site enrolled patients during active infection and followed them longitudinally.

Sequencing was done on a sample of peripheral blood. The origin of this receptor is a person between 65 and 79 years old with COVID-19, enrolled during active disease. This chain uses TRBV5-1 with TRBJ2-7; D might be TRBD1 (6 bases). As DNA, the CDR3 is TGCGCCAGCAGCTTGGATACAGGGAGCTCCTACGAGCAGTACTTC. Translation gives CASSLDTGSSYEQYF.